The 19 T cell receptor beta chains given below trace back to one sample, sequenced in a study of tumor and adjacent non-tumor tissue in lung cancer. The template was RNA from unsorted bulk tissue. TCRbeta libraries were built with three rounds of nested PCR, modified from ARM-PCR. In TCRdb, the multiplex PCR reads were re-called with MiXCR into one record per CDR3 protein. The top ten clones hold 20% to 25% of a sample with more than 85,000 distinct CDR3 sequences, 75% to 90% of them seen once. The sequenced material came from lung tumor tissue. These receptors originate from a man between 65 and 85 years old with non-small cell lung cancer.

About this clonotype: A junction end diverges from the germline sequence, so it may reflect a read error. The chain combines TRBV11-1 with TRBJ2-1; 12 bases are shared with TRBD1. CDR3 length: 16 amino acids. Germline CDR1 SGHAT, CDR2 FQDESV (reference sequence). CDR3 coding DNA: TGCGCCAGCAGCCCCCGGCCGGGACAGGGGGCACATGGGCAGTTCTTC. This gives the protein CASSPRPGQGAHGQFF.

Comments on this clonotype: Compared with germline, one end of the junction differs, possibly owing to a read error. V usage is TRBV6-6 and J usage is TRBJ1-5; TRBD1 agrees at 9 bases. Germline CDR1 reads MNHNY; CDR2 reads SVGAGI (reference sequence). CDR3 length equals 15 residues. The DNA of the CDR3 is TGTGCCAGCAGTTACTACCGGGACAGGGATCAGCCCCAGCAATTT. Its protein is CASSYYRDRDQPQQF.

This clonotype was seen once. This chain uses TRBV11-2 with TRBJ2-1; 10 bases match TRBD2. Germline V gives CDR1 SGHAT, CDR2 FQNNGV. The CDR3 consists of 14 residues. J lost 4 bases, V lost 7 bases, and 4 bases had no gene match. The CDR3 reads CASTLAGEYNEQFF. CDR3 nucleotide sequence: TGTGCCAGCACTCTAGCGGGAGAGTACAATGAGCAGTTCTTC.

On this clonotype itself: A junction boundary mismatches the germline segment, possibly from a read error. DNA for the CDR3: TGTGCCAGTAGTATCTGGGCGGAGCGGGAGTTAACCTACAGTGAGCAGTTCTTC. It translates to CASSIWAERELTYSEQFF. V is TRBV19 and J is TRBJ2-1; TRBD2 agrees at 8 bases. This CDR3 has 18 amino acids. Germline CDR1 LNHDA, CDR2 SQIVND (reference sequence).

Regarding this clonotype: The junction differs from germline at one of its ends, possibly a read error. This rearrangement joins TRBV29-1 to TRBJ1-2, with unresolved D. The CDR3 is 15 amino acids. Germline lookup yields CDR1 SQVTM and CDR2 ANQGSEA. The CDR3 sequence: CSVMAGISDNHGYTF. CDR3 coding DNA: TGTAGCGTGATGGCCGGAATTTCGGATAACCATGGCTACACCTTC.

The chain carries TRBV12-3 or TRBV12-4 and TRBJ1-1, with D perhaps TRBD1 (5 bases). The CDR3 has 15 residues. Deletions cut 4 bases from V and 7 bases from J, with 19 bases between. The chain's CDR3 is CASSYHRTGTNEAFF. CDR3 bases: TGTGCCAGCAGTTACCACAGGACCGGAACCAATGAAGCTTTCTTT.

This clonotype was detected only a few times. The chain couples TRBV6-5 to TRBJ2-1; D not certain. The V and J ends lost 8 bases and 2 bases respectively, with 19 bases between them. CDR1 and CDR2 (germline): MNHEY, SVGAGI. The CDR3 sequence is 16 residues long. The CDR3 spells CASARDTSKTYNEQFF. CDR3 nucleotide sequence: TGTGCCAGCGCACGAGATACCTCTAAAACCTACAATGAGCAGTTCTTC.

In its sample, this clonotype was seen a few times. The V call is TRBV6-1, the J call TRBJ2-1, with a possible D match to TRBD1 (5 bases). V lost 11 bases and J lost 12, with 35 bases in between. Germline CDR1 reads MNHNS; CDR2 reads SASEGT. The CDR3 totals 17 residues. CDR3 loop: CAGTNIGSQGLVDGQFF. The CDR3 region has the DNA TGTGCCGGCACCAATATCGGGTCGCAGGGATTGGTCGATGGGCAGTTCTTC.

In this sample, this clonotype turned up once. In this CDR3 the conserved last residue, phenylalanine or tryptophan, is missing, so a read error is likely. The chain is built from TRBV12-3 or TRBV12-4 and TRBJ2-7; TRBD1 agrees at 11 bases. The CDR3 spans 13 residues. V dropped 7 bases and J dropped 9; count of bases not matched to a gene: 8. This CDR3 is CASNRTGGVGQYS. CDR3 coding DNA: TGTGCCAGCAATCGGACAGGGGGCGTAGGGCAGTACTCC.

Points on this clonotype: No conserved phenylalanine or tryptophan ends this CDR3, so it is likely a read error. The rearrangement joins TRBV29-1 to TRBJ1-4, with 8 bases lining up with TRBD1. The germline gives CDR1 SQVTM, CDR2 ANQGSEA. The CDR3 is 15 residues long. V gave up 3 bases and J gave up 7 bases; unmatched junction bases: 10. The CDR3 is CSVDPPGQEGEKLFL. In DNA form, the CDR3 reads TGCAGCGTTGATCCACCGGGACAGGAAGGTGAAAAACTGTTTTTA.

About this clonotype itself: Compared with germline, one end of the junction differs, possibly owing to a read error. J is TRBJ2-7 and V is TRBV4-2; 8 bases map to TRBD1. The CDR3 is made up of 18 amino acids. Looked up from germline, CDR1 is LGHNA and CDR2 is YNFKEQ. The CDR3 DNA is TGTGCCAGCTGCCAGGAATCTCCCCGGACAGGGAGCTTGTACGAGCAGTACTTC. Its translation is CASCQESPRTGSLYEQYF.

As concerns this clonotype: A read error may produce the germline difference seen at one junction end. This chain links TRBV6-2 or TRBV6-3 with TRBJ1-3, with a weak D call TRBD1 (5 bases). Germline V CDR1 and CDR2: MNHEY, SVGEGT. The CDR3 is 16 residues long. The CDR3 loop reads CASSYGGEHSGKTIYF. Written as DNA, the CDR3 is TGTGCCAGCAGTTACGGGGGGGAACACTCTGGAAAAACCATATATTTT.

CDR3 bases: TGTGCCAGCACTTCCCGGTTGGCCGGGGGTTGCGAGCAGTACTTC. It yields the protein CASTSRLAGGCEQYF. The J gene is TRBJ2-7, the V gene TRBV28; tentative D call: TRBD2 (6 bases). The V end was cut by 7 bases, the J end by 6 bases, with 22 bases between. The CDR3 extends over 15 amino acids. Germline V gene sequence: CDR1 MDHEN, CDR2 SYDVKM.

Concerning this clonotype: The junction and the germline gene differ at one end; a read error may be behind it. This rearrangement joins TRBV28 to TRBJ1-1, with D perhaps TRBD1 (6 bases). From germline, CDR1 is MDHEN and CDR2 SYDVKM. The CDR3 spans 14 residues. The CDR3 coding sequence is TGTACCAGCTTACATGGGGGGGCGTACACTGAAGCTTTTTTT. This encodes CTSLHGGAYTEAFF.

As to this clonotype: An end of the junction differs from the germline gene, which may be a read error. The V gene is TRBV14, the J gene TRBJ2-1, with D unclear. Germline loops: CDR1 SGHDN, CDR2 FVKESK. The CDR3 runs to 14 residues. CDR3 loop: CASSIQDPYNEQIF. The CDR3 DNA sequence: TGTGCCAGCAGTATCCAGGACCCTTACAATGAGCAGATCTTC. Filled out from reference TRBV14 and TRBJ2-1, the complete variable domain reads EAGVTQFPSHSVIEKGQTVTLRCDPISGHDNLYWYRRVMGKEIKFLLHFVKESKQDESGMPNNRFLAERTGGTYSTLKVQPAELEDSGVYFCASSIQDPYNEQIFGPGTRLTVL.

Details on this clonotype: One end of the junction varies from germline; a read error may be responsible. The V gene is TRBV5-6, the J gene TRBJ1-1, with unresolved D. The CDR3 length is 13 residues. Germline CDR1 SGHDT, CDR2 YYEEEE. The CDR3 reads CAGSTFERTQAFF. The CDR3 nucleotides are TGTGCCGGCAGCACCTTCGAACGCACTCAAGCTTTCTTT. Full variable domain (remainder filled in from reference TRBV5-6 and TRBJ1-1): DAGVTQSPTHLIKTRGQQVTLRCSPKSGHDTVSWYQQALGQGPQFIFQYYEEEERQRGNFPDRFSGHQFPNYSSELNVNALLLGDSALYLCAGSTFERTQAFFGQGTRLTVV.

V usage is TRBV6-1 and J usage is TRBJ1-2; no firm D call. V lost 9 bases and J lost 0, with 11 bases in between. CDR1 is MNHNS and CDR2 is SASEGT in the germline V gene. This CDR3 region has 13 residues. The CDR3 DNA reads as TGTGCCAGAAGCTCGTTTTCTAACTATGGCTACACCTTC. Its translation: CARSSFSNYGYTF.

In regard to this clonotype: The junction departs from germline at one end; a sequencing error may be responsible. This chain connects TRBV12-3 or TRBV12-4 to TRBJ1-1; D gene unclear. The length of the CDR3 is 14 residues. The CDR3: CASSLVGMSTEALF. CDR3 sequence (DNA): TGTGCCAGCAGTTTAGTGGGGATGAGCACTGAAGCTTTATTT.

With respect to this clonotype: At one of its ends the junction is not consistent with the germline gene, which may arise from a read error. V is TRBV4-1 and J is TRBJ2-2; TRBD2 aligns across 11 bases. Germline-derived CDR1 and CDR2 are MGHRA and YSYEKL. CDR3 size: 20 residues. The DNA for the CDR3 is TGCGCCAATAGAGCAAGAGGGTCTAGCGGGGGGCCGCGGGGAATCGGGGAGCTACTTTTT. This translates into CANRARGSSGGPRGIGELLF.